This passage covers 5 T cell receptor beta chains from one sample sequenced in a study of blood T cell repertoires in COVID-19. Profiled with immunoSEQ multiplex PCR; TCRdb holds only in-frame clones, not every one. Among around 56,000 clones listed, almost 80% were seen once. Sequencing was carried out using peripheral blood. These TCRs come from a man aged 55-75 years with acute or convalescent COVID-19.

This chain joins TRBV6-5 and TRBJ1-3, with 7 bases aligning to TRBD1. V trimming: 5 bases; J trimming: 2 bases; junction bases outside the gene matches: 6. The CDR3 length is 15 residues. The V gene's germline CDR1 is MNHEY and CDR2 SVGAGI. CDR3 DNA: TGTGCCAGCAGTAACCCGACAGGGACTGGAAACACCATATATTTT. It encodes CASSNPTGTGNTIYF.

This clone was observed a few times. One end of the junction is discordant with germline, which a read error may explain. The chain carries TRBV27 and TRBJ1-2, with D unclear. CDR3 length: 13 residues. CDR1 and CDR2 (germline): MNHEY, SMNVEV (reference sequence). CDR3 nucleotides: TGCGCCAGCAGCGGGTTACCTAGGAGAGGCTACACCTTC. Its protein is CASSGLPRRGYTF.

The CDR3: CSVSDRSYGYTF. CDR3 DNA: TGCAGCGTTAGTGACAGGAGCTATGGCTACACCTTC. The chain combines TRBV29-1 with TRBJ1-2; weak D call: TRBD1 (6 bases). Trimming removed 5 bases at V and 4 bases at J, with 11 bases between. The CDR3 covers 12 residues. From germline, CDR1 is SQVTM and CDR2 ANQGSEA.

The chain couples TRBV2 to TRBJ2-7, with 8 bases identical to TRBD1. Germline loops: CDR1 SNHLY, CDR2 FYNNEI. Trimming removed 1 base from V and 3 bases from J; junction bases left unmatched: 5. The CDR3 has 15 amino acids. CDR3 DNA sequence: TGTGCCAGCAGTGAAGAGGGGACAGGTTACTACGAGCAGTACTTC. Translation gives CASSEEGTGYYEQYF. Filled out from reference TRBV2 and TRBJ2-7, the complete variable domain reads EPEVTQTPSHQVTQMGQEVILRCVPISNHLYFYWYRQILGQKVEFLVSFYNNEISEKSEIFDDQFSVERPDGSNFTLKIRSTKLEDSAMYFCASSEEGTGYYEQYFGPGTRLTVT.

The chain employs TRBV2 and TRBJ2-3, with 11 bases aligning to TRBD1. Germline V gives CDR1 SNHLY, CDR2 FYNNEI. J lost 14 bases, V lost 0 bases, and 10 bases had no gene match. The CDR3 is made up of 15 amino acids. The CDR3 coding sequence is TGTGCCAGCAGTGAAGCCCTCGGACAGGGGGCGGTCCTGTATTTT. Translating it yields CASSEALGQGAVLYF.